A selection of T cell receptor beta chains follows, all from one sample in a study of blood T cells in healthy people across ages. TCRdb reanalysed the 5' RACE reads using MiXCR and keeps one entry per CDR3 protein. The table lists about 970,000 distinct CDR3 sequences, 45% to 60% of them singletons, with about a fifth in the top ten. Sequences were obtained from blood. The receptors were sampled from a woman aged 55-69 years in good health. Both conserved end residues are part of each CDR3. The D gene is left open where the match is weak. Size is omitted from some rows. Given values are once, few, many or a class for expanded clones.

D gene: TRBD2
J gene: TRBJ2-1
V gene: TRBV5-1
clone size: NA
CDR3 DNA: TGCGCCACCCGAAGGGACCCGGGAGGAAATGAGCAGTTCTTC
CDR3 protein: CATRRDPGGNEQFF

D gene: NA
J gene: TRBJ2-1
V gene: TRBV12-3/TRBV12-4
clone size: few
CDR3 DNA: TGTGCCAGCAGTTTACGGGGGACTAGGGGGACAGATGAGCAGTTCTTC
CDR3 protein: CASSLRGTRGTDEQFF

D gene: NA
J gene: TRBJ2-7
V gene: TRBV28
clone size: NA
CDR3 DNA: TGTGCCAGCAACAGGGTACCCTCCTACGAGCAGTACTTC
CDR3 protein: CASNRVPSYEQYF

D gene: NA
J gene: TRBJ1-3
V gene: TRBV9
clone size: NA
CDR3 DNA: TGTGCCAGCAGCGAAACAGGGTATCCTGGAAACACCATATATTTT
CDR3 protein: CASSETGYPGNTIYF

D gene: NA
J gene: TRBJ2-7
V gene: TRBV7-9
clone size: NA
CDR3 DNA: TGTGCCAGCAGCCCAGGTTTCTCCTTCACCTACGAGCAGTACTTC
CDR3 protein: CASSPGFSFTYEQYF

D gene: NA
J gene: TRBJ2-7
V gene: TRBV18
clone size: NA
CDR3 DNA: TGTGCCGGCTCACCAGAGACAGGCAACTACGAGCAGTACTTC
CDR3 protein: CAGSPETGNYEQYF

D gene: TRBD2
J gene: TRBJ2-7
V gene: TRBV20-1
clone size: NA
CDR3 DNA: TGCAGTGCTAGAGCCTCTACGGGAGGTCCGAGCGAGCAGTACTTC
CDR3 protein: CSARASTGGPSEQYF

D gene: NA
J gene: TRBJ2-1
V gene: TRBV12-3/TRBV12-4
clone size: NA
CDR3 DNA: TGTGCCAGCGGCGGGTGGGATGAGCAGTTCTTC
CDR3 protein: CASGGWDEQFF

D gene: NA
J gene: TRBJ2-3
V gene: TRBV6-5
clone size: once
CDR3 DNA: TGTGCCAGCAGTTACGCCCCACTCCAAGATACGCAGTATTTT
CDR3 protein: CASSYAPLQDTQYF

D gene: NA
J gene: TRBJ2-7
V gene: TRBV3-1
clone size: NA
CDR3 DNA: TGTGCCAGCAGCCAAGATTCGAGGACGGCGGACGAGCAGTACTTC
CDR3 protein: CASSQDSRTADEQYF

D gene: NA
J gene: TRBJ2-3
V gene: TRBV3-1
clone size: NA
CDR3 DNA: TGTGCCAGTAGCCAAGAGGGGGCGGGACCAACGCAGTATTTT
CDR3 protein: CASSQEGAGPTQYF

D gene: NA
J gene: TRBJ2-1
V gene: TRBV20-1
clone size: NA
CDR3 DNA: TGCAGTGCTAGAATGGGACGTGAGCAGTTCTTC
CDR3 protein: CSARMGREQFF

D gene: TRBD2
J gene: TRBJ2-3
V gene: TRBV7-9
clone size: NA
CDR3 DNA: TGTGCCAGCAGCGAGACTAGCGGGAGAGTGGGCACAGATACGCAGTATTTT
CDR3 protein: CASSETSGRVGTDTQYF

D gene: TRBD1
J gene: TRBJ2-3
V gene: TRBV20-1
clone size: NA
CDR3 DNA: TGCAAAACCGGGGTGGGGACAGGGGGCGCAGATACGCAGTATTTT
CDR3 protein: CKTGVGTGGADTQYF

D gene: NA
J gene: TRBJ2-5
V gene: TRBV29-1
clone size: NA
CDR3 DNA: TGCAGCGTTGGCGGGACTCAAGAGACCCAGTACTTC
CDR3 protein: CSVGGTQETQYF

D gene: TRBD2
J gene: TRBJ2-1
V gene: TRBV27
clone size: NA
CDR3 DNA: TGTGCCAGCAGTCCCTTTAGCGGGAGCTCCTACAATGAGCAGTTCTTC
CDR3 protein: CASSPFSGSSYNEQFF